The next 10 T cell receptor beta chains were all read from a single sample in a study of blood T cell repertoires in COVID-19. The table came from immunoSEQ multiplex PCR; TCRdb's copy has only in-frame clones and leaves some out. Here the sample spans 200,000 to 250,000 clones, roughly 84% being singletons. The sample comprised PBMCs or T cells enriched from blood (not recorded which). The receptors come from a man aged 30 to 39 in a cohort exposed to, infected with or recovered from COVID-19 (not recorded which).

The J gene is TRBJ1-5, the V gene TRBV19, with 8 nucleotides matching TRBD1. Trimming cost V 10 bases and J 7 bases; bases outside gene matches: 12. The CDR3 covers 14 residues. CDR1 is LNHDA, CDR2 SQIVND, per germline (reference sequence). CDR3: CATTRQGSGQPQHF. For the CDR3, the DNA is TGTGCCACGACGAGACAGGGGAGTGGGCAGCCCCAGCATTTT.

V is TRBV10-1 and J is TRBJ2-1, with 10 nucleotides matching TRBD2. V was pared by 8 bases and J by 4 bases, with 11 bases of the junction left unmatched. Germline lookup yields CDR1 WNHNN and CDR2 SYGVQD (reference sequence). The CDR3 is 16 amino acids. The CDR3 DNA is TGCGCCAGCGTGGGGCTAGCGGGGGAGTTTTACAATGAGCAGTTCTTC. Translated: CASVGLAGEFYNEQFF.

CDR3 in amino acids: CASSPPNRNTPGGTEQFF. Here the CDR3 DNA reads TGTGCCAGCTCACCACCGAACAGGAACACCCCGGGAGGGACTGAGCAGTTCTTC. The chain recombines TRBV18 with TRBJ2-1; 8 nucleotides align to TRBD2. Germline lookup yields CDR1 KGHSH and CDR2 LQKENI. The CDR3 totals 18 residues. V gave up 0 bases and J gave up 9 bases; unmatched junction bases: 16.

The table lists this clone with a count of one. This chain connects TRBV25-1 to TRBJ1-1; TRBD1 might be the D (6 bases). Germline lookup yields CDR1 MGHDK and CDR2 SYGVNS. V lost 6 bases, J lost 8 bases, and 25 bases lay in between. This CDR3 has 16 amino acids. The CDR3 here is CASRGVRQQGSTEAFF. CDR3 nucleotide sequence: TGTGCCAGCAGAGGGGTTAGGCAACAGGGTAGTACCGAAGCTTTCTTT.

V gene TRBV18 combines with J gene TRBJ2-1; 13 bases agree with TRBD2. Germline trimming cut 0 bases from V and 8 bases from J; bases unmatched to any gene: 1. CDR1 and CDR2 (germline): KGHSH, LQKENI. The CDR3 has 15 residues. The CDR3 sequence is CASSPPGLAGYEQFF. CDR3 bases: TGTGCCAGCTCACCACCGGGACTAGCGGGGTATGAGCAGTTCTTC.

The genes are TRBV19 and TRBJ1-5, with 9 nucleotides matching TRBD1. The CDR3 consists of 16 residues. Trimming took 4 bases from V and 2 from J; bases not matched to a gene: 6. CDR1 and CDR2 from the germline V gene are LNHDA and SQIVND (reference sequence). In DNA, the CDR3 is TGTGCCAGTAGTAGGGGACAGGGCCCGGGCAATCAGCCCCAGCATTTT. It codes for CASSRGQGPGNQPQHF.

The gene calls are TRBV3-1 (or the pseudogene TRBV3-2) and TRBJ2-2; 9 bases agree with TRBD1. CDR3 length: 16 amino acids. V lost 2 bases and J lost 5; bases outside the gene matches: 6. The V gene's germline CDR1 is LGHDT and CDR2 YNNKEL (reference sequence). The DNA for the CDR3 is TGTGCCAGCAGCCAATTCAGGACAGGGGAAACCGGGGAGCTGTTTTTT. This translates into CASSQFRTGETGELFF.

This sequence joins TRBV5-1 and TRBJ2-6; the D gene is possibly TRBD2 (5 bases). The V end was cut by 0 bases, the J end by 0 bases, with 7 bases between. The germline V gene has CDR1 SGHRS and CDR2 YFSETQ. The CDR3 spans 16 residues. CDR3 nucleotide sequence: TGCGCCAGCAGCTTGGTGGGGAGCTCTGGGGCCAACGTCCTGACTTTC. It yields the protein CASSLVGSSGANVLTF.

This chain links TRBV5-1 with TRBJ2-7; 13 nucleotides line up with TRBD2. Per the germline V gene, CDR1 is SGHRS and CDR2 is YFSETQ. The length of the CDR3 is 15 residues. Trimming took 4 bases from V and 7 from J; bases not matched to a gene: 8. The CDR3 DNA sequence: TGCGCCAGCAGCCTACGGACTAGCGGGAGCTGGGAGCAGTACTTC. As protein: CASSLRTSGSWEQYF. The entire variable domain, with the rest obtained from reference TRBV5-1 and TRBJ2-7, is as follows: KAGVTQTPRYLIKTRGQQVTLSCSPISGHRSVSWYQQTPGQGLQFLFEYFSETQRNKGNFPGRFSGRQFSNSRSEMNVSTLELGDSALYLCASSLRTSGSWEQYFGPGTRLTVT.

The rearrangement links TRBV19 to TRBJ1-2, with D tentatively TRBD1 (6 bases). The CDR3 runs 12 residues. Trimming shortened V by 9 bases and J by 7 bases, and 15 bases separated the two germline ends. Germline values: CDR1 LNHDA, CDR2 SQIVND (reference sequence). CDR3 DNA: TGTGCCAGCTCCACAGGGCTGCGTGGCTACACCTTC. Translating gives CASSTGLRGYTF.